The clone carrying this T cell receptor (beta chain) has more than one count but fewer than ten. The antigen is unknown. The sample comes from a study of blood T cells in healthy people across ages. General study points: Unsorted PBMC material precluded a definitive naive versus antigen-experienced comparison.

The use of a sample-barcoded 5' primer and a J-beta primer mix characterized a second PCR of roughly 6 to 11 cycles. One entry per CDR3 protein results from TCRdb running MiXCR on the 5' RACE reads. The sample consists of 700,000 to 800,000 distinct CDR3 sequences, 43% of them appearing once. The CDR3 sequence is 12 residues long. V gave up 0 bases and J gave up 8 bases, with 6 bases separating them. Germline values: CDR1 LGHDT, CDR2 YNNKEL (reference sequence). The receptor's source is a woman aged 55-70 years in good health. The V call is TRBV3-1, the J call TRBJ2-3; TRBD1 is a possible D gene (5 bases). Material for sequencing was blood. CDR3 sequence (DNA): TGTGCCAGCAGCCAAGAACAGGTTACGCAGTATTTT. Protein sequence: CASSQEQVTQYF.